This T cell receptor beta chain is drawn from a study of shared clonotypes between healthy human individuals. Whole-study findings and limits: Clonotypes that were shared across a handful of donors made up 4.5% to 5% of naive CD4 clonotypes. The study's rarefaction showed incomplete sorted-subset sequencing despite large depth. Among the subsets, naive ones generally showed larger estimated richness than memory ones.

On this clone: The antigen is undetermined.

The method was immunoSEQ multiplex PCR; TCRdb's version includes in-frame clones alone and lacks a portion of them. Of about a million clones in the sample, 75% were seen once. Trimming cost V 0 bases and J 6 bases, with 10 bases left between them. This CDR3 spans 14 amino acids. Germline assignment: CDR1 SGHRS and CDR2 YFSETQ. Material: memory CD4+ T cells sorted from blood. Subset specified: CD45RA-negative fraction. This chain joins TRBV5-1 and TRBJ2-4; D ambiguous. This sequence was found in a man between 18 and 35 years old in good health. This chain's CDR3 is CASSLDGVGNIQYF. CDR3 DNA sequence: TGCGCCAGCAGCTTGGACGGAGTGGGAAACATTCAGTACTTC.